This record looks at one T cell receptor beta chain sequence and its context. The antigen is undetermined. This record comes from a study of T cell repertoires in cytomegalovirus infection. Study information: Public signatures in TCR beta pointed to CMV infection and matching HLA type.

V was shortened by 6 bases and J by 3 bases, with 20 bases between the two germline ends. The CDR3 sequence is 15 residues long. Germline lookup yields CDR1 SQVTM and CDR2 ANQGSEA. One entry per CDR3 protein results from TCRdb running MiXCR on the reads. The table includes under 150,000 distinct CDR3 sequences, about 33% detected once. The TCR originated in a human donor in good health (CMV status not recorded). Some clones in this sample may be carry-over from other donors' samples. Sequenced here: CD8+ T cells from cultured PBMCs, sampled from culture after CMV antigen stimulation. The genes are TRBV29-1 and TRBJ1-1, with a tentative D call TRBD1 (6 bases). In nucleotides, the CDR3 is TGCAGCGTAACGGAGGATTCTGGGGGGCACACTGAAGCTTTCTTT. Translated: CSVTEDSGGHTEAFF.